The subject of this entry is one T cell receptor (beta chain). Its cognate antigen has yet to be identified. No base-level quality is on record; no much larger clone is a single base apart. V ends up 3 bases short and J 14 bases short, with an unmatched junction base count of 7. The cysteine opens and the phenylalanine closes a CDR3 of 12 amino acids. CDR3 DNA is the only sequence kept; it has 36 bases, read in frame from the first base. Based on the germline V gene (reference sequence), the CDR1 and CDR2 sequences are MNHEY and SMNVEV. This specimen comes from a study of CD8 T cells in Susac syndrome (dated by TCRdb to the late 2010s). With regard to the full study: Whether CD8+ T cell activation and differentiation in Susac syndrome was antigen driven was tested using repertoire sequencing. Clonality of the CD8+ T cell repertoire was compared between over 10 healthy donors, roughly 14 Susac syndrome patients and about 15 multiple sclerosis patients. The paper's findings and limits, for the study overall: The study acknowledged that relatively few individuals were included in the TCR sequencing and HLA analysis.

Peripheral blood CD8+ and CD4+ T cells from healthy donors, Susac syndrome patients and multiple sclerosis patients were profiled by high-throughput TCR beta sequencing. The multiple sclerosis controls were treatment-naive patients who had stable or active relapsing-remitting disease and met the revised McDonald criteria. Bulk CD8+ and CD4+ T cells were purified by magnetic negative isolation, whereas CD8+ TEMRA cells were enriched by FACS. Blood was drawn into EDTA tubes, processed within 24 hours, and PBMCs were isolated by density gradient centrifugation. PBMCs intended for TCR sequencing were cryopreserved in liquid nitrogen and thawed later in a water bath at 37 degrees C. A purity of at least 90% was achieved for sorted or isolated CD4+, CD8+ and CD8+ TEMRA cells. RNA was extracted using the RNeasy kit, and roughly 0.5 to 1 ug of the RNA was reverse transcribed with random hexamers. The immunoSEQ multiplex PCR assay, which covers 54 Vbeta and 13 Jbeta segments, was used to amplify TCR beta CDR3 regions. PCR amplification bias was corrected using a synthetic template baseline for primer optimization and computational correction. On the authors' methods: Reads were assigned to V, D and J genes according to IMGT and analyzed in immunoSEQ Analyzer, with only productive sequences retained. Clonality was computed as one minus Shannon entropy normalized by log2 of the number of productive unique sequences. For each patient and control, public and private clones were evaluated within the 100 most prevalent clones. A clone was defined as Susac-specific if it was absent from the healthy and MS cohorts, from some 980 published viral clones and from other ImmuneACCESS disease sequences. Clones were called with MiXCR by TCRdb after fastp trimmed the public reads at Q25, and only in-frame beta chains were retained. Here each entry gathers all rows of one CDR3 protein and keeps the most common genes and DNA. It is TCRdb's table, rather than the study itself, that gives the V and J calls and clone size. In all, the sample holds 130,000 or so distinct CDR3 sequences, and roughly 76% of those were seen once. The ten biggest clones cover roughly 0.5% of the sample.

The sequencing input was CD8+ T cells from PBMCs. The receptor was isolated from a human donor with multiple sclerosis. The rearranged chain carries TRBV27 and TRBJ1-2, and 9 junction bases match TRBD1. Here the CDR3 is given as CASSFPGQGATF. The DNA is as follows: TGTGCCAGCAGTTTCCCGGGACAGGGAGCTACCTTC.